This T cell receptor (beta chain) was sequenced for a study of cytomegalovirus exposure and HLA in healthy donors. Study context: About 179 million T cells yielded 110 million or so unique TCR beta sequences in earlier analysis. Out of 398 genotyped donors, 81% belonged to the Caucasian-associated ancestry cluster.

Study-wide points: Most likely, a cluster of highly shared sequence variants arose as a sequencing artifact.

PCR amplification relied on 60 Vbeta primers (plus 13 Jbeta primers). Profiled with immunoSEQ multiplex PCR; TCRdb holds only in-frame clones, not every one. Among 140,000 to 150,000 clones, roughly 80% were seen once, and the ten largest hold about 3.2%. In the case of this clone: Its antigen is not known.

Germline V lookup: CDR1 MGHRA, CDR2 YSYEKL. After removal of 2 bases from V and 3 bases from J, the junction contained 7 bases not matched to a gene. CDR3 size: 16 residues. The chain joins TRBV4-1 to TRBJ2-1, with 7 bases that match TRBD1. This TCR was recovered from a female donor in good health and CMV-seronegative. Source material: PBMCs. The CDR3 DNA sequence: TGCGCCAGCAGCCAACTACAGGGGTCCGGCTACAATGAGCAGTTCTTC. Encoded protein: CASSQLQGSGYNEQFF.